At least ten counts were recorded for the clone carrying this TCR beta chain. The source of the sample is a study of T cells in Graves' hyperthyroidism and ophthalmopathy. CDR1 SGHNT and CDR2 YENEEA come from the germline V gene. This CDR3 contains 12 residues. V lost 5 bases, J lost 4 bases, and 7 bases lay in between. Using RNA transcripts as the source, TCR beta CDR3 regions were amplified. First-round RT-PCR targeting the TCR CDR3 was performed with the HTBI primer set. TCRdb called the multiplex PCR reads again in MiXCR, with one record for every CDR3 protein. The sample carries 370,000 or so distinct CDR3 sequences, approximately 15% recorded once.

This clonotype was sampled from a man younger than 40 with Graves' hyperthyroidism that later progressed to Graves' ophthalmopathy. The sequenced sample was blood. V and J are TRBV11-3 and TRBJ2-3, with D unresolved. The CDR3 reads CASSSWPDTQYF. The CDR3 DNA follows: TGTGCCAGCAGCAGTTGGCCAGATACGCAGTATTTT.